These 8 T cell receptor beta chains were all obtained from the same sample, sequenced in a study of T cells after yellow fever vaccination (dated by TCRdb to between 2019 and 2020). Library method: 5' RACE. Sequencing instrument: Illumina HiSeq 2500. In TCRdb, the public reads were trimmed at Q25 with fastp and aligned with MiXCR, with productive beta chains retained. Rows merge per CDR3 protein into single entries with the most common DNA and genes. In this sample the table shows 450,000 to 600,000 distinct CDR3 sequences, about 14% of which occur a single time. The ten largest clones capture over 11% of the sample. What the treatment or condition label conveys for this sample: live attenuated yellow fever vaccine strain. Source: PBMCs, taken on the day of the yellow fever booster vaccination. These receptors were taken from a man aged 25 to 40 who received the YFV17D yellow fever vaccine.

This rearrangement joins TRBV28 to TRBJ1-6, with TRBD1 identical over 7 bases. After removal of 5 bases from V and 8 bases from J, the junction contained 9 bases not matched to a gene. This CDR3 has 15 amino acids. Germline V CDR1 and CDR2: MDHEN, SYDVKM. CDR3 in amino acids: CASSEGAKVYSPLHF. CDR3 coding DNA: TGTGCCAGCAGTGAGGGGGCGAAAGTTTATTCACCCCTCCACTTT.

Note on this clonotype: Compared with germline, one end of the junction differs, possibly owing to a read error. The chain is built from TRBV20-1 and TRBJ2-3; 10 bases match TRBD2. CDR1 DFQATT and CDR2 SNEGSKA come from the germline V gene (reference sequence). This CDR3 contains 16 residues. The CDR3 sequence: CCARDEIAGGGDTQYF. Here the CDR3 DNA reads TGCTGTGCTAGAGATGAGATAGCGGGAGGCGGGGATACGCAGTATTTT.

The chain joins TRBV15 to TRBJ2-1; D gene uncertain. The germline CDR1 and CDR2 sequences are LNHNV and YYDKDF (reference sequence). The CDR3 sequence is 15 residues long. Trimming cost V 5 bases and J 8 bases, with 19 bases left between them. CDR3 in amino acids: CATSVSRTPAHEQFF. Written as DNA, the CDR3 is TGTGCCACCAGCGTGAGCCGCACCCCGGCCCATGAGCAGTTCTTC.

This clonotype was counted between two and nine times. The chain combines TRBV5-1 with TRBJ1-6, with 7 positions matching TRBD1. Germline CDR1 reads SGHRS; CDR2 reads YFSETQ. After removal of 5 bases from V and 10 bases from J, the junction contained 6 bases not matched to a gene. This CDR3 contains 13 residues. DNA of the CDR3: TGCGCCAGCAGTTCCACAGGGGACTCACCCCTCCACTTT. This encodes CASSSTGDSPLHF.

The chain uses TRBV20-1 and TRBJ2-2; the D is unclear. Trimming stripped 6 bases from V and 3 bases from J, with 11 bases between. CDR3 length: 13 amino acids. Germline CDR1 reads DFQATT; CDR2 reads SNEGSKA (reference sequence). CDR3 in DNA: TGCAGTGCCCTAAATCCGGACACCGGGGAGCTGTTTTTT. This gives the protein CSALNPDTGELFF.

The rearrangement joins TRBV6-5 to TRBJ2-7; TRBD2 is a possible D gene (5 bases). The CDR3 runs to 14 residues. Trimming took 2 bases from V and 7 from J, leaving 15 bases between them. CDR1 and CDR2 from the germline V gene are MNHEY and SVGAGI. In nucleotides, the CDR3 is TGTGCCAGCAGTTACGACTTAAGGACGGGGGAGCAGTACTTC. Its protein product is CASSYDLRTGEQYF.

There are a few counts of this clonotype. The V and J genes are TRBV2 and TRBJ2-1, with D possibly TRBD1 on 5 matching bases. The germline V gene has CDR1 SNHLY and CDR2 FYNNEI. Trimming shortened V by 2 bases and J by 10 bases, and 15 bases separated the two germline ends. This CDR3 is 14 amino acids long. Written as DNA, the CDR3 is TGTGCCAGCAGTGAAAGGGGCGGATTAAAAGAGCAGTTCTTC. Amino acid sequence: CASSERGGLKEQFF.

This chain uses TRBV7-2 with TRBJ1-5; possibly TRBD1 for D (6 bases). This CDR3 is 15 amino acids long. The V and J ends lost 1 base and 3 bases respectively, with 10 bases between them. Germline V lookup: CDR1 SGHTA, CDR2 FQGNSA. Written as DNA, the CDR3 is TGTGCCAGCAGCTTAGGGGGGGGCCCCAATCAGCCCCAGCATTTT. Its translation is CASSLGGGPNQPQHF.